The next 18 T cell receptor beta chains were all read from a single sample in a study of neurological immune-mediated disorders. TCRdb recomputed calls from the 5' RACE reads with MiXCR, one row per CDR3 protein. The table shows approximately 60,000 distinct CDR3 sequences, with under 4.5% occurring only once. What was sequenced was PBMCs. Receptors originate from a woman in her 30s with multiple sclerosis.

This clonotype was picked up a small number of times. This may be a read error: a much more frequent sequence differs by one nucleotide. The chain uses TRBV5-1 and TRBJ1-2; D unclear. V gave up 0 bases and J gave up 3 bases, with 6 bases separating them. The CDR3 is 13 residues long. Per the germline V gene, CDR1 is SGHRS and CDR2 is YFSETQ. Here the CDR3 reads CASSLEKDYGYTF. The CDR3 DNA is TGCGCCAGCAGCTTGGAAAAGGACTATGGCTACACCTTC.

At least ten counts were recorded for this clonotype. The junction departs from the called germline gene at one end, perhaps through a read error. The CDR3 spells CASTEGANQPQNF. CDR3 sequence (DNA): TGTGCCAGCACAGAGGGGGCAAATCAGCCCCAGAATTTT. V gene TRBV14 combines with J gene TRBJ1-5, with 7 nucleotides matching TRBD1. CDR3 length: 13 residues. CDR1 is SGHDN and CDR2 is FVKESK in the germline V gene.

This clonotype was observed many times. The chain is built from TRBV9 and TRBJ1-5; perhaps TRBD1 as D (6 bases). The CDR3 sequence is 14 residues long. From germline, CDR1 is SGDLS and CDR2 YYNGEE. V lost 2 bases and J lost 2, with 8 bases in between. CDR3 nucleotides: TGTGCCAGCAGCGTGGCAGGGGGCAATCAGCCCCAGCATTTT. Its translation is CASSVAGGNQPQHF.

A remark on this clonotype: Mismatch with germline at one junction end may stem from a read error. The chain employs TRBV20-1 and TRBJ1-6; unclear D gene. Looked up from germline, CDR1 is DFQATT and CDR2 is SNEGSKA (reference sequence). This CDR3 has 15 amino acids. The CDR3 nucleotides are TGCAGTGCTAGTTCGGCCCGGTTCACGGGTTCACCCCTCAACTTT. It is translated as CSASSARFTGSPLNF.

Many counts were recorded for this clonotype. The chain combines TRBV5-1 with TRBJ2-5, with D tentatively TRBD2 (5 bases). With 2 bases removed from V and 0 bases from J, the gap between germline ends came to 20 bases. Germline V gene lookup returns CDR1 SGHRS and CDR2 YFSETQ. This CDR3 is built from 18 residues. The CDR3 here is CASSFPPGRWRDQETQYF. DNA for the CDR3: TGCGCCAGCAGCTTTCCACCCGGGCGCTGGCGGGACCAAGAGACCCAGTACTTC. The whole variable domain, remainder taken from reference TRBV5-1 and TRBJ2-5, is KAGVTQTPRYLIKTRGQQVTLSCSPISGHRSVSWYQQTPGQGLQFLFEYFSETQRNKGNFPGRFSGRQFSNSRSEMNVSTLELGDSALYLCASSFPPGRWRDQETQYFGPGTRLLVL.

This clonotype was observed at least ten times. The CDR3 DNA is TGCAGTGCCAGACCGGGAGTAGCGGAGCAGTACTTC. Amino acid sequence: CSARPGVAEQYF. The J gene is TRBJ2-7, the V gene TRBV20-1; tentatively, D is TRBD2 (6 bases). The CDR3 covers 12 residues. Germline-derived CDR1 and CDR2 are DFQATT and SNEGSKA (reference sequence). V shed 6 bases and J shed 7 bases, with 16 bases lying between them.

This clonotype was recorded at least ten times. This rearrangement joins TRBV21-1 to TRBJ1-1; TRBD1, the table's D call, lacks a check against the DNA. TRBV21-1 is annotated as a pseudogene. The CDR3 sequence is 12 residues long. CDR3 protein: CASGRGGTEAFF. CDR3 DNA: TGTGCCAGCGGTCGAGGGGGCACTGAAGCTTTCTTT.

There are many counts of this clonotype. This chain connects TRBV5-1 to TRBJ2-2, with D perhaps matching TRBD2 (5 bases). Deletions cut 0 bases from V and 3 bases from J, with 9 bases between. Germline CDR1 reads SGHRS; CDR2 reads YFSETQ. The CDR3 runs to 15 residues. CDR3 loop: CASSLGGSDTGELFF. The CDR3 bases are TGCGCCAGCAGCTTGGGTGGGAGCGACACCGGGGAGCTGTTTTTT. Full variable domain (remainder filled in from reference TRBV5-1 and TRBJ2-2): KAGVTQTPRYLIKTRGQQVTLSCSPISGHRSVSWYQQTPGQGLQFLFEYFSETQRNKGNFPGRFSGRQFSNSRSEMNVSTLELGDSALYLCASSLGGSDTGELFFGEGSRLTVL.

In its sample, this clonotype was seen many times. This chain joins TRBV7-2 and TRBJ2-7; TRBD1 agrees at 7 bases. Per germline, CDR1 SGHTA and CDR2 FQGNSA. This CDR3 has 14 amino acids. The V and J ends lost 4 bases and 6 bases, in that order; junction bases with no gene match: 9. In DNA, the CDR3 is TGTGCCAGCAGCTACGACAGGGCTGGGGCCGAGCAGTACTTC. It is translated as CASSYDRAGAEQYF.

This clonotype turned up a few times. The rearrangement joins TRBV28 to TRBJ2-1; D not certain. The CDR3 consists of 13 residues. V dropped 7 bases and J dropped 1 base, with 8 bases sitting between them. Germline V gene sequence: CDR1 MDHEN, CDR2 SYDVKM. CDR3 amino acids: CASNPASYNEQFF. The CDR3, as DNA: TGTGCCAGCAATCCAGCGTCCTACAATGAGCAGTTCTTC.

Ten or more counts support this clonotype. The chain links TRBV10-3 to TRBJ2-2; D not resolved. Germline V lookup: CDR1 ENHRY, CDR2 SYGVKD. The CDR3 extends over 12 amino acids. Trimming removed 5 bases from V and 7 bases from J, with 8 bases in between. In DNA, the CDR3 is TGTGCCATCAGTAGCACTGGCGGGGAGCTGTTTTTT. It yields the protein CAISSTGGELFF.

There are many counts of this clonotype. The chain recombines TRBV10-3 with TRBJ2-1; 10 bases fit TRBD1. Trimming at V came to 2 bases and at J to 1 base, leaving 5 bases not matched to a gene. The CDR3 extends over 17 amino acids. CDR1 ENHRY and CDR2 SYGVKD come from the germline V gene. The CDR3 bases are TGTGCCATCAGTGAGGGGAGGACAGGGGGTTCCTACAATGAGCAGTTCTTC. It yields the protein CAISEGRTGGSYNEQFF.

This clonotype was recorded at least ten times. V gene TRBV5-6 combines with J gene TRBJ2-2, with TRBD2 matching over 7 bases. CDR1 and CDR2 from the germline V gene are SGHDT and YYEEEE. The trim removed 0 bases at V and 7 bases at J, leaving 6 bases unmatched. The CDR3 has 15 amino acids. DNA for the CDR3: TGTGCCAGCAGCTTGGGGGCGGGAGCCTACGGGGAGCTGTTTTTT. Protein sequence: CASSLGAGAYGELFF.

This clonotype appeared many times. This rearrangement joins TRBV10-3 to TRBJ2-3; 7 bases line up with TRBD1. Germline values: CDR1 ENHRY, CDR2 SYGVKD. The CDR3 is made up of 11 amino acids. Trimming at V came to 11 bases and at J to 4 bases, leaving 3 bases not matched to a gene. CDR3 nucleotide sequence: TGTGCCGTAACAGGGGCAGATACGCAGTATTTT. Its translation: CAVTGADTQYF.

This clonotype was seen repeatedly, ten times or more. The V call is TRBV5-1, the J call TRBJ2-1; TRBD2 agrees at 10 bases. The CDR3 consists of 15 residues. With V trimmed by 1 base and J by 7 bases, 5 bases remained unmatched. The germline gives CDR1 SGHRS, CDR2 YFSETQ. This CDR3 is CASSLSGGAYNEQFF. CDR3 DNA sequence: TGCGCCAGCAGCTTGAGCGGGGGGGCTTATAATGAGCAGTTCTTC.

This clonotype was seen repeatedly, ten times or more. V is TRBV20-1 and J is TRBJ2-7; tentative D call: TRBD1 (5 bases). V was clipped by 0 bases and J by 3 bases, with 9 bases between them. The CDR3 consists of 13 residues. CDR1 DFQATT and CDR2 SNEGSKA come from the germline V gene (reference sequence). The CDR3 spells CSARDGRDYEQYF. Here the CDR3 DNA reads TGCAGTGCTAGAGATGGCAGGGACTACGAGCAGTACTTC.

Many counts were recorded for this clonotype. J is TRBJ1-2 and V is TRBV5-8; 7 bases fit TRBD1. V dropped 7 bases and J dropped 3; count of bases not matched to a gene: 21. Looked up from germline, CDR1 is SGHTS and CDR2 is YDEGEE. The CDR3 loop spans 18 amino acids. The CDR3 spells CASSALGYRGIPHYGYTF. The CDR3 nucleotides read TGTGCCAGCTCAGCTTTGGGGTACAGGGGAATCCCCCACTATGGCTACACCTTC.

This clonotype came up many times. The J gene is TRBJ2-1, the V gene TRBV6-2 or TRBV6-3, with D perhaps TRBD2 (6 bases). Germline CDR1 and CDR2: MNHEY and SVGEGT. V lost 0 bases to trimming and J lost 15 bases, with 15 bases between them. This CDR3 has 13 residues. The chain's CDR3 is CASSYSFRLAWFF. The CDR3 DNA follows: TGTGCCAGCAGTTACTCGTTCCGTCTAGCGTGGTTCTTC.